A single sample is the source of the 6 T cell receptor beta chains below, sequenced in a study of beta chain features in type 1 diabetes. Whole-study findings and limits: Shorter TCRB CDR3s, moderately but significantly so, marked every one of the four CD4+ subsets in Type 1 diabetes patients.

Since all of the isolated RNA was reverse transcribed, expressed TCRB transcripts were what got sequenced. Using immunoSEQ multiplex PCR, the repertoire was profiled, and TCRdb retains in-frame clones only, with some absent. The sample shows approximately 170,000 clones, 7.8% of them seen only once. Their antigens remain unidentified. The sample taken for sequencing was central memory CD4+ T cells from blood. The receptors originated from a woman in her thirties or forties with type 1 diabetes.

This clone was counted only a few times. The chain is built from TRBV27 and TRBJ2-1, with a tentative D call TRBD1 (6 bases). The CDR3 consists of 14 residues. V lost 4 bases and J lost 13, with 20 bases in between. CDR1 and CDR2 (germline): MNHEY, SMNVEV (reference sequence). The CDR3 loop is CASSSSETQGRQFF. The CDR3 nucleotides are TGTGCCAGCAGTTCCTCCGAGACCCAGGGGCGACAGTTCTTC.

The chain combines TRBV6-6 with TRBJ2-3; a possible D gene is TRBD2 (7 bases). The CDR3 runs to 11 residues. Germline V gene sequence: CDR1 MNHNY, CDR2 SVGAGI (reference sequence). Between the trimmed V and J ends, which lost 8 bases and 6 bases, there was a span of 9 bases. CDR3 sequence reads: CASGRGDTQYF. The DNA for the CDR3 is TGTGCCAGCGGGAGGGGGGATACGCAGTATTTT.

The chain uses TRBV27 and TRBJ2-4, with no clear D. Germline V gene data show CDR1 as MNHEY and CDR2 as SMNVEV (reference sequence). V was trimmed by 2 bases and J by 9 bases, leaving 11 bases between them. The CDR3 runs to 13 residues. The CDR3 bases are TGTGCCAGCAGTTTAACAGACGACGGCATTCAGTACTTC. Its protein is CASSLTDDGIQYF.

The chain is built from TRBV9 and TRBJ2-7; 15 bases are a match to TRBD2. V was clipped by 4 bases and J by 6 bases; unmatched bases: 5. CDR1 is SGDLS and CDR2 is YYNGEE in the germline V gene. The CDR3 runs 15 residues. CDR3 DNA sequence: TGTGCCAGCAGCTTTTCGGGACTAGCGGGAGGCGAGCAGTACTTC. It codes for CASSFSGLAGGEQYF.

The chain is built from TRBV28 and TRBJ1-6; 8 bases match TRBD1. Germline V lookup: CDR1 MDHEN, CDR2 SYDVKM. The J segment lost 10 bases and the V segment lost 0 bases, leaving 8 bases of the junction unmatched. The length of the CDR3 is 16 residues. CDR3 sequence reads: CASSLWDRARQSPLHF. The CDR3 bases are TGTGCCAGCAGTTTATGGGACAGGGCAAGGCAGTCACCCCTCCACTTT.

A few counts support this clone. The CDR3 protein is CSVEAQGGDTQYF. CDR3 DNA: TGCAGCGTTGAAGCCCAGGGGGGAGATACGCAGTATTTT. The genes are TRBV29-1 and TRBJ2-3, with D perhaps matching TRBD1 (7 bases). The germline CDR1 and CDR2 sequences are SQVTM and ANQGSEA. V was trimmed by 1 base and J by 5 bases, leaving 10 bases between them. The CDR3 runs 13 residues.